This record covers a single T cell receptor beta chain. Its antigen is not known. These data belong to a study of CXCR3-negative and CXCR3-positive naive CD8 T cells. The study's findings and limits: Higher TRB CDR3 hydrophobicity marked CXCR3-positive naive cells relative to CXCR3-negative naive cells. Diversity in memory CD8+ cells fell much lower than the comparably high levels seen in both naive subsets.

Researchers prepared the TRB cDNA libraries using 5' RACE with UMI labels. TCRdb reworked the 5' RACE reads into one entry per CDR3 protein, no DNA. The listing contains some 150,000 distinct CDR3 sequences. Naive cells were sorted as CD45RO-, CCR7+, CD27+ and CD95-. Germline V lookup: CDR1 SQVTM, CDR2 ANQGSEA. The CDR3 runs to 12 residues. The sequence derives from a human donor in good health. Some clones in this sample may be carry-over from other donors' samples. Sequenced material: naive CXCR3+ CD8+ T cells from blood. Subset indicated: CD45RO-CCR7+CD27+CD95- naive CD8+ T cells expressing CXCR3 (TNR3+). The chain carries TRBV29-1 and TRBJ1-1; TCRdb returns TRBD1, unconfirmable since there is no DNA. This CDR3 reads CSVTGMNTEAFF.